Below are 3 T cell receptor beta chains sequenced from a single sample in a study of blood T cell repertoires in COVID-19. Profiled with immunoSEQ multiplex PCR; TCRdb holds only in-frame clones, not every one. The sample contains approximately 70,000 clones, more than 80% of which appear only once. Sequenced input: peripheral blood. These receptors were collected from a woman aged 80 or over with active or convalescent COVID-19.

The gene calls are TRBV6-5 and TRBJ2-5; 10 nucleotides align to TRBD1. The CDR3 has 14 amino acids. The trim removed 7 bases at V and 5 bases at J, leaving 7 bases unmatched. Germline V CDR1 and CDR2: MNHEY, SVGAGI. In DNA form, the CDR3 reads TGTGCCAGCAAGCCGACAGGGGGCGATGAGACCCAGTACTTC. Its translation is CASKPTGGDETQYF.

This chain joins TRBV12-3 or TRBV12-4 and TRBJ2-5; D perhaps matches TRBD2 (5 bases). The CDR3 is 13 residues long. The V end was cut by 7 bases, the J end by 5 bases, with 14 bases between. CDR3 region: CASTPTRGETQYF. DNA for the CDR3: TGTGCCAGCACCCCCACCCGAGGGGAGACCCAGTACTTC.

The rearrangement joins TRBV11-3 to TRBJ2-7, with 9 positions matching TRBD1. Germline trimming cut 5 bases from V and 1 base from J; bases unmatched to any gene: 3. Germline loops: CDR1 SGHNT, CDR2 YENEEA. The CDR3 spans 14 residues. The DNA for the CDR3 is TGTGCCAGCAGCCCCGGACAGGGGTCCTACGAGCAGTACTTC. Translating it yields CASSPGQGSYEQYF.